This entry is about one T cell receptor (beta chain). This CDR3 region has 14 residues. Germline V gene lookup returns CDR1 MNHNY and CDR2 SVGAGI (reference sequence). The V segment lost 6 bases and the J segment 4 bases; nucleotides outside the gene matches: 3. TCRdb's copy holds only in-frame clones and misses some; the assay was immunoSEQ multiplex PCR. The data hold approximately 150,000 clones, with roughly 91% observed a single time. This specimen comes from a study of T cell responses to AZD1222 COVID-19 vaccine. The TCR originated in an adult who received the AZD1222 COVID-19 vaccine. J is TRBJ1-5 and V is TRBV6-6; 10 positions match TRBD1. The sequencing used peripheral blood, collected 28 days after the second AZD1222 dose. CDR3: CASSRDRGNQPQHF. The DNA for the CDR3 is TGTGCCAGCAGCCGGGACAGGGGTAATCAGCCCCAGCATTTT.